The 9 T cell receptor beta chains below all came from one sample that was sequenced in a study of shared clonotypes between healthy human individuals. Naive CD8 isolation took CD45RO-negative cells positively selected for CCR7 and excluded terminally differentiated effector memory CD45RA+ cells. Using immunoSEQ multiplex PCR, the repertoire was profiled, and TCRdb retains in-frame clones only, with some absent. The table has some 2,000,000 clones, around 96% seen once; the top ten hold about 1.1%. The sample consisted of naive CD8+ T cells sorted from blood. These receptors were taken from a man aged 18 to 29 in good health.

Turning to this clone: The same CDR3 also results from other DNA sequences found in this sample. CDR3 sequence (DNA): TGCGCCAGCAGCTTGGTGCCCGAAGAGACCCAGTACTTC. Translation gives CASSLVPEETQYF. This chain links TRBV5-1 with TRBJ2-5; D not certain. This CDR3 region has 13 residues. Germline lookup yields CDR1 SGHRS and CDR2 YFSETQ. V lost 0 bases, J lost 3 bases, and 6 bases lay in between. The full variable domain, its missing parts supplied by reference TRBV5-1 and TRBJ2-5, is KAGVTQTPRYLIKTRGQQVTLSCSPISGHRSVSWYQQTPGQGLQFLFEYFSETQRNKGNFPGRFSGRQFSNSRSEMNVSTLELGDSALYLCASSLVPEETQYFGPGTRLLVL.

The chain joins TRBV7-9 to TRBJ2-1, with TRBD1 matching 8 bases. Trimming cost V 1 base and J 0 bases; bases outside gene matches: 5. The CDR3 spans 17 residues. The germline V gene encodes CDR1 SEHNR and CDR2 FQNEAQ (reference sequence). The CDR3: CASSLGTGKSSYNEQFF. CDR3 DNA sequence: TGTGCCAGCAGCTTAGGGACAGGGAAAAGCTCCTACAATGAGCAGTTCTTC.

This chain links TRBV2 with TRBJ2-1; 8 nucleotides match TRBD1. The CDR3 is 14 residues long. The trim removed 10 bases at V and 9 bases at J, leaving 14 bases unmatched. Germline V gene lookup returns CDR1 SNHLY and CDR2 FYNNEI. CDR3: CATEEGQAFGEQFF. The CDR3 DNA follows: TGTGCCACCGAAGAGGGACAGGCCTTCGGTGAGCAGTTCTTC.

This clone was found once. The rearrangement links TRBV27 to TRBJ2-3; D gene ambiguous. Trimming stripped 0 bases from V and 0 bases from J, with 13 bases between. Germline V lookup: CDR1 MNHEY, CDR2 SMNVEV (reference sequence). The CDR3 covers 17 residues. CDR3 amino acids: CASSLSAWRGSTDTQYF. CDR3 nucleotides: TGTGCCAGCAGTTTATCGGCATGGCGAGGAAGCACAGATACGCAGTATTTT.

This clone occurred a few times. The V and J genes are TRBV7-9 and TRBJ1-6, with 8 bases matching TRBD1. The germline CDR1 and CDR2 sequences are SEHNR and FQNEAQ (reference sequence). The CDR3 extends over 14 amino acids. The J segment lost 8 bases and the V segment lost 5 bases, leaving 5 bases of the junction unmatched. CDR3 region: CASSVGQGDSPLHF. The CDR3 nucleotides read TGTGCCAGCAGCGTCGGACAGGGCGATTCACCCCTCCACTTT.

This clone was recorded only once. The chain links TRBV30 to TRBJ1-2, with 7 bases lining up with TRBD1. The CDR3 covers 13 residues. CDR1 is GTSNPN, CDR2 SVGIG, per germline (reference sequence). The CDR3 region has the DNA TGTGCTCTGGAAATAGGGGGCTTCTATGGCTACACCTTC. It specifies CALEIGGFYGYTF.

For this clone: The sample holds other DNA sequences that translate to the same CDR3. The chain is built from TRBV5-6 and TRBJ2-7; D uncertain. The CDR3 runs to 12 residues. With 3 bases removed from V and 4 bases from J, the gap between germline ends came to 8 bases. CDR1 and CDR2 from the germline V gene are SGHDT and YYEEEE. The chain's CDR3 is CASSWGPYEQYF. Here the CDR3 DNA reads TGTGCCAGCAGCTGGGGTCCTTACGAGCAGTACTTC.

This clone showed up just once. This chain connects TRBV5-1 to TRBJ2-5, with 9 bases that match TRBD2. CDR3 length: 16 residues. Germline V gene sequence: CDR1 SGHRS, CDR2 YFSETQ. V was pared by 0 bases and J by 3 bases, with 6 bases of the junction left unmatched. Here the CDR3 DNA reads TGCGCCAGCAGCTTGGTTCTAGCGGGGCAAGAAGAGACCCAGTACTTC. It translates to CASSLVLAGQEETQYF.

CDR3 region: CASSTLEGLTVAYEQYF. Here the CDR3 DNA reads TGTGCCAGCAGCACCCTAGAGGGACTGACCGTCGCCTACGAGCAGTACTTC. V is TRBV7-9 and J is TRBJ2-7; D perhaps matches TRBD2 (6 bases). Per germline, CDR1 SEHNR and CDR2 FQNEAQ (reference sequence). The CDR3 loop spans 17 amino acids. Trimming pared 5 bases from V and 2 bases from J, leaving 22 bases between.